This T cell receptor beta chain is drawn from a study of neurological immune-mediated disorders. In its sample, this clonotype was seen many times. Its antigen is unknown. Study-wide points: Expanded clones shared no identical CDR3 amino acid sequences across subjects, which suggested private TCR-beta repertoires in all groups. A possible signature appeared as one related-CDR3 cluster, in which phylogenetic grouping placed the repertoires of 18 of 34 multiple sclerosis patients.

With 10-nucleotide random UMIs, 5'RACE was used to make the cDNA. One entry per CDR3 protein, called by TCRdb with MiXCR from the 5' RACE reads. Of 60,000 to 70,000 distinct CDR3 sequences in the sample, over 4% were seen once. The V gene's germline CDR1 is SNHLY and CDR2 FYNNEI. Trimming took off 10 bases at V and 5 bases at J, with 19 bases between the two ends. The CDR3 loop spans 14 amino acids. The receptor comes from a human donor with multiple sclerosis. The donor label of this sample is uncertain. Sequenced material: PBMCs. The chain employs TRBV2 and TRBJ2-3, with D possibly matching TRBD2 (6 bases). As DNA, the CDR3 is TGTGCCACCACCGGGGGTAGCGGAAGAGATACGCAGTATTTT. It specifies CATTGGSGRDTQYF.